This TCR beta chain was sequenced for a study of quantifying T cell responses using KT2 cells. Study as a whole: RNA was reverse transcribed with TCR alpha and beta constant-region primers. Estimated efficiency of the T4 ligation step was above 8.5% under optimum conditions. The second PCR was a qPCR stopped at a predetermined fluorescence threshold.

A single-stranded UMI oligo with SP2 sequence was ligated to cDNA 3' ends. The first PCR ran 3 to 5 cycles with an equimolar RC1.1 and RC1.2 beta primer mix. TCRdb reprocessed the UMI-ligation and nested PCR reads via MiXCR and lists one record per CDR3 protein. Among tens of thousands of distinct CDR3 sequences listed, roughly 11% were seen once. Unfractionated PBMC were spiked with known numbers of KT2 clone cells. The clonotype comes from a human donor. Sequenced input: PBMCs spiked with cells of the T cell clone KT2.

CDR3 sequence reads: CASSETGDTGELFF. Here the CDR3 DNA reads TGTGCCAGCAGTGAAACGGGGGACACCGGGGAGCTGTTTTTT. The rearrangement joins TRBV6-1 to TRBJ2-2; weak D call: TRBD2 (6 bases). Germline V gene lookup returns CDR1 MNHNS and CDR2 SASEGT. This CDR3 comprises 14 residues. Trimming took off 2 bases at V and 3 bases at J, with 7 bases between the two ends.